The clone carrying this T cell receptor (beta chain) was picked up a small number of times. Its specificity is not known. This entry is derived from a study of T cells after yellow fever vaccination. Notes on the study in general: CD4 and CD8 compartments shared a small share of clonotypes, likely from convergent recombination. Weaker, the secondary response had a peak occurring faster, on day 5 versus 15. The presence of abundant clonotypes contaminating from the bulk population was possible in FACS-sorted repertoires. Booster samples showed a return of most primary-vaccination clones (under 98% CD4, 70% to 90% CD8).

A single record per CDR3 protein comes from TCRdb applying MiXCR to the 5' RACE reads. The sample shows approximately 550,000 distinct CDR3 sequences, roughly 21% of them seen only once. This TCR derives from a man in his thirties or forties who received the YFV17D yellow fever vaccine. Sequenced here: PBMCs, sampled 15 days after the yellow fever booster vaccination.

In DNA, the CDR3 is TGTGCCAGCAGTTATTCAACAGGCCCCTACGAGCAGTACTTC. Amino acid sequence: CASSYSTGPYEQYF. The chain has TRBV6-2 or TRBV6-3 and TRBJ2-7; D is perhaps TRBD1 (5 bases). Germline CDR1 is MNHEY and CDR2 is SVGEGT. V was shortened by 3 bases and J by 2 bases, with 11 bases between the two germline ends. The CDR3 has 14 amino acids.